This T cell receptor beta chain was recovered during a study of cytomegalovirus exposure and HLA in healthy donors. Study-wide findings and caveats: Indistinguishable V segments such as TRBV6-2 and TRBV6-3 were excluded.

CDR3 length: 16 residues. Germline CDR1 and CDR2: MGHRA and YSYEKL. V was cut by 0 bases and J by 0 bases, with 8 bases left in between. All the people who gave samples were healthy bone marrow donors. 60 Vbeta and 13 Jbeta primers were used in PCR. TCRdb's table, derived via immunoSEQ multiplex PCR, lists solely in-frame clones and lacks some. The sample consists of about 180,000 clones, around 84% of them appearing once. This clone has just one count. Its target is not known. This receptor was obtained from a boy aged 2-9 years in good health and CMV-seronegative. This chain uses TRBV4-1 with TRBJ2-2, with D possibly TRBD1 on 5 matching bases. The sample consisted of PBMCs. Here the CDR3 DNA reads TGCGCCAGCAGCCAAGAAGGGGCAACGAACACCGGGGAGCTGTTTTTT. Protein: CASSQEGATNTGELFF.